This T cell receptor beta chain was profiled in a study of technical replicates of blood from a few donors. Here immunoSEQ multiplex PCR was the method, and the copy in TCRdb shows in-frame clones only, minus some. The sample shows more than 60,000 clones, 85% to 90% of them seen only once. This CDR3 spans 13 amino acids. V shed 4 bases and J shed 5 bases, with 9 bases lying between them. CDR1 is ENHRY and CDR2 is SYGVKD in the germline V gene. This chain joins TRBV10-3 and TRBJ1-5; D is possibly TRBD1 (5 bases). Material: PBMCs. The TCR was taken from a human donor in good health. Some clones in this sample may be carry-over from other donors' samples. CDR3 in amino acids: CAISVGEDQPQHF. DNA of the CDR3: TGTGCCATCAGTGTAGGGGAGGATCAGCCCCAGCATTTT.